The source of this T cell receptor (beta chain) is a study of cytomegalovirus exposure and HLA in healthy donors. Germline CDR1 reads MNHEY; CDR2 reads SMNVEV (reference sequence). V lost 2 bases to trimming and J lost 3 bases, with 13 bases between them. This CDR3 is built from 15 residues. The PCR had 60 Vbeta and 13 Jbeta primers. Data came from immunoSEQ multiplex PCR; TCRdb stores just in-frame clones and leaves some out. The table has about 200,000 clones, approximately 81% seen once. This sequence originates from a man aged 25-40 years in good health and CMV-seronegative. The chain has TRBV27 and TRBJ1-1; no reliable D call. Sequenced sample: PBMCs. The CDR3 sequence: CASSLIARSDTEAFF. The CDR3, as DNA: TGTGCCAGCAGTTTAATAGCACGGTCGGACACTGAAGCTTTCTTT.